Listed below are T cell receptor beta chains from one sample, sequenced in a study of OX40 agonist ivuxolimab in advanced cancers. Repertoires were generated with immunoSEQ multiplex PCR, while TCRdb's copy carries only in-frame clones and drops some. The sample carries about 50,000 clones, 88% recorded once. This specimen was CD4+ or CD8+ T cells sorted from blood, taken in a trial of the OX40 agonist ivuxolimab. These receptors were collected from an adult with an advanced solid tumor such as melanoma, head and neck, liver or kidney cancer. Both conserved end residues are part of each CDR3. D genes are given only for firm matches. Clone size is stated in some rows and not others, as once, few, many or a class when expanded.

v_gene: TRBV29-1; j_gene: TRBJ2-2; d_gene: -; abundance: -; CDR3nt: TGCAGCGTTGGGCCTCACACCGGGGAGCTGTTTTTT; CDR3aa: CSVGPHTGELFF
v_gene: TRBV27; j_gene: TRBJ1-2; d_gene: -; abundance: -; CDR3nt: TGTGCCAGTACGGGAGACTCGAACTATGGCTACACCTTC; CDR3aa: CASTGDSNYGYTF
v_gene: TRBV5-4; j_gene: TRBJ2-7; d_gene: -; abundance: once; CDR3nt: TGTGCCAGCAGCCAGGGAGGAAGGAGCTACGAGCAGTACTTC; CDR3aa: CASSQGGRSYEQYF
v_gene: TRBV7-8; j_gene: TRBJ1-3; d_gene: -; abundance: -; CDR3nt: TGTGCCAGCGGCGGGGAGGGAAGCTCTGGAAACACCATATATTTT; CDR3aa: CASGGEGSSGNTIYF
v_gene: TRBV5-4; j_gene: TRBJ2-2; d_gene: -; abundance: -; CDR3nt: TGTGCCAGCAGCTATACACGGAACACCGGGGAGCTGTTTTTT; CDR3aa: CASSYTRNTGELFF
v_gene: TRBV5-1; j_gene: TRBJ2-6; d_gene: -; abundance: -; CDR3nt: TGCGCCAGCAGCTTCCCGGGGGCCTCTGGGGCCAACGTCCTGACTTTC; CDR3aa: CASSFPGASGANVLTF
v_gene: TRBV7-3; j_gene: TRBJ2-1; d_gene: -; abundance: -; CDR3nt: TGTGCCAGCAGCCTAGCCGGGACTTTCACCAATGAGCAGTTCTTC; CDR3aa: CASSLAGTFTNEQFF
v_gene: TRBV30; j_gene: TRBJ1-2; d_gene: -; abundance: -; CDR3nt: TGTGCCTGGCAGGGCGCTGGGATCTATGGCTACACCTTC; CDR3aa: CAWQGAGIYGYTF
v_gene: TRBV7-8; j_gene: TRBJ1-2; d_gene: -; abundance: -; CDR3nt: TGTGCCAGCAGCTTGGACGGCTTATTGGCCTTC; CDR3aa: CASSLDGLLAF
v_gene: TRBV5-8; j_gene: TRBJ2-6; d_gene: -; abundance: -; CDR3nt: TGTGCCAGCAGCTTCCTAGGGACCGGGGCCAACGTCCTGACTTTC; CDR3aa: CASSFLGTGANVLTF